Each of the 10 T cell receptor beta chains below was sequenced from the same sample in a study of blood T cells in healthy people across ages. Sample-barcoded 5' priming and a J-beta primer mix drove a second PCR of roughly 6 to 12 cycles. TCRdb redid the calling of the 5' RACE reads with MiXCR, one entry per CDR3 protein. The top ten clones hold roughly 8% of a sample with about 1,800,000 distinct CDR3 sequences, about 30% of them seen once. Source material: blood. The source of these receptors is a woman in her twenties or thirties in good health.

The rearrangement joins TRBV12-3 or TRBV12-4 to TRBJ2-3, with 7 bases that match TRBD2. The length of the CDR3 is 16 residues. The ends lost 3 bases at V and 2 bases at J; junction bases unmatched: 8. The CDR3 sequence: CASSFSEGGTTDTQYF. The CDR3 nucleotides read TGTGCCAGCAGTTTTTCCGAGGGAGGGACCACAGATACGCAGTATTTT.

This clonotype was seen more than once but under ten times. As DNA, the CDR3 is TGTGCCAGCAGTCGTCCCCTCGGCGGGGAAAGGGAAAAACTGTTTTTT. Its translation: CASSRPLGGEREKLFF. The chain joins TRBV12-3 or TRBV12-4 to TRBJ1-4; D is ambiguous. This CDR3 is 16 amino acids long. Trimming shortened V by 5 bases and J by 8 bases, and 21 bases separated the two germline ends.

The sample holds many counts of this clonotype. CDR3 nucleotides: TGTGCCAGCAGCCCGTATTGGACAGGGAAGACCTACGAGCAGTACTTC. This gives the protein CASSPYWTGKTYEQYF. This chain connects TRBV6-5 to TRBJ2-7, with 8 bases matching TRBD1. Germline V lookup: CDR1 MNHEY, CDR2 SVGAGI. V trimming: 6 bases; J trimming: 2 bases; junction bases outside the gene matches: 12. The CDR3 consists of 16 residues.

The rearrangement uses TRBV29-1 and TRBJ1-2, with D perhaps matching TRBD1 (6 bases). The CDR3 sequence is 17 residues long. The V and J ends lost 2 bases and 3 bases respectively, with 22 bases between them. The V gene's germline CDR1 is SQVTM and CDR2 ANQGSEA. CDR3 DNA: TGCAGCGTTGAAATCCTAGGGAGTGGCAGGGGATACTATGGCTACACCTTC. Amino acids: CSVEILGSGRGYYGYTF.

This clonotype showed up just a few times. The rearrangement uses TRBV29-1 and TRBJ1-1; D ambiguous. Germline CDR1 and CDR2: SQVTM and ANQGSEA. The length of the CDR3 is 12 residues. V was cut by 0 bases and J by 7 bases, with 9 bases left in between. The CDR3 coding sequence is TGCAGCGTTGAAGAGGGCCGGCGTGAAGCTTTCTTT. Its translation: CSVEEGRREAFF. The full variable domain, completed using reference TRBV29-1 and TRBJ1-1, is SAVISQKPSRDICQRGTSLTIQCQVDSQVTMMFWYRQQPGQSLTLIATANQGSEATYESGFVIDKFPISRPNLTFSTLTVSNMSPEDSSIYLCSVEEGRREAFFGQGTRLTVV.

The chain uses TRBV5-1 and TRBJ2-5, with a tentative D call TRBD2 (6 bases). TRBJ2-7 explains the end of the DNA better; the J call may be wrong. The germline CDR1 and CDR2 sequences are SGHRS and YFSETQ. This CDR3 is 18 amino acids long. The DNA of the CDR3 is TGCGCCAGCAGCTTGGCCATATGGGCCGGGACGGAGGGCCACGAGCAGTACTTC. It encodes CASSLAIWAGTEGHEQYF.

The chain links TRBV7-2 to TRBJ1-1, with D hard to call. Trimming took off 1 base at V and 5 bases at J, with 17 bases between the two ends. The CDR3 extends over 16 amino acids. Germline-derived CDR1 and CDR2 are SGHTA and FQGNSA. In nucleotides, the CDR3 is TGTGCCAGCAGCTTAGTTTTGCTACAGCAAACAACTGAAGCTTTCTTT. Translated: CASSLVLLQQTTEAFF.

This clonotype was found a few times. The J gene is TRBJ1-5, the V gene TRBV7-6, with a possible D match to TRBD1 (5 bases). V was pared by 2 bases and J by 0 bases, with 11 bases between. Germline assignment: CDR1 SGHVS and CDR2 FNYEAQ. CDR3 length: 16 residues. Written as DNA, the CDR3 is TGTGCCAGCAGCTTAATTCTAGGGGATAGCAATCAGCCCCAGCATTTT. Its protein product is CASSLILGDSNQPQHF. The entire variable domain, with the rest obtained from reference TRBV7-6 and TRBJ1-5, is as follows: GAGVSQSPRYKVTKRGQDVALRCDPISGHVSLYWYRQALGQGPEFLTYFNYEAQQDKSGLPNDRFSAERPEGSISTLTIQRTEQRDSAMYRCASSLILGDSNQPQHFGDGTRLSIL.

This chain links TRBV12-5 with TRBJ1-1; 7 positions match TRBD1. The V gene's germline CDR1 is LGHNT and CDR2 FRNRAP. J gave up 10 bases and V 1 base, and 3 bases lay outside the gene matches. CDR3 length equals 12 residues. The CDR3 region is CASGLDRGGAFF. The CDR3 nucleotides read TGTGCTAGTGGTTTGGACAGGGGTGGAGCTTTCTTT.

The chain uses TRBV2 and TRBJ2-2, with 8 bases fitting TRBD2. J was trimmed by 7 bases and V by 4 bases; bases with no gene match: 8. Germline V gene sequence: CDR1 SNHLY, CDR2 FYNNEI. The CDR3 is 15 residues long. CDR3 region: CASSGGLGVFGELFF. The CDR3 nucleotides read TGTGCCAGCAGTGGGGGACTAGGGGTGTTCGGGGAGCTGTTTTTT. Supplemented by reference TRBV2 and TRBJ2-2, the full variable domain reads EPEVTQTPSHQVTQMGQEVILRCVPISNHLYFYWYRQILGQKVEFLVSFYNNEISEKSEIFDDQFSVERPDGSNFTLKIRSTKLEDSAMYFCASSGGLGVFGELFFGEGSRLTVL.